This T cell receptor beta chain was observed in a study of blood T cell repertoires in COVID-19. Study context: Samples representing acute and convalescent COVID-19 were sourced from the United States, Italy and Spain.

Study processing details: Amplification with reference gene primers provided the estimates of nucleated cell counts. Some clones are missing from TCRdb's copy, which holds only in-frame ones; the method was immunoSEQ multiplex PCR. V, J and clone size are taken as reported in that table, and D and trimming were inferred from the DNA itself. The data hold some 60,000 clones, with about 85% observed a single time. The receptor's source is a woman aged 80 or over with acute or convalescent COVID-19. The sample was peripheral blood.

The CDR3 DNA is TGTGCCAGCAGCTCAGCGGGGGTAATCACCGGGGAGCTGTTTTTT. Amino acid sequence: CASSSAGVITGELFF. This sequence joins TRBV27 and TRBJ2-2, with 8 bases matching TRBD2. The CDR3 is 15 residues long. CDR1 is MNHEY and CDR2 is SMNVEV in the germline V gene (reference sequence). Germline trimming cut 6 bases from V and 4 bases from J; bases unmatched to any gene: 7.